This T cell receptor (beta chain) was found in a study of T cell responses to AZD1222 COVID-19 vaccine. Points from the study as a whole: Spike-specific TCR breadth and depth rose after two AZD1222 doses.

Libraries were prepared by immunoSEQ multiplex PCR; TCRdb keeps only in-frame clonotypes and omits some of them. The table records around 140,000 clones, roughly 90% of them present only once. A remark on this clone: Its antigen is still unknown.

This CDR3 spans 14 amino acids. V was pared by 5 bases and J by 11 bases, with 15 bases of the junction left unmatched. CDR1 is GTSNPN, CDR2 SVGIG, per germline (reference sequence). This chain joins TRBV30 and TRBJ1-5, with TRBD1 identical over 7 bases. This sequence originates from an adult in good health. The starting material was peripheral blood, obtained on day 0 of AZD1222 vaccination. The CDR3 sequence is CAWSSGTASSTQHF. CDR3 coding DNA: TGTGCCTGGTCTTCCGGGACAGCCAGCTCGACCCAGCATTTT.